This paragraph reports one TCR beta chain. Its antigen is unknown. The PCR contained 60 Vbeta and 13 Jbeta primers. Assay used: immunoSEQ multiplex PCR; TCRdb lists only in-frame clones, some missing. The top ten clones hold 1.5% to 2% of a sample with about 150,000 clones, around 67% of them seen once. V was trimmed by 0 bases and J by 6 bases, leaving 11 bases between them. This CDR3 has 14 amino acids. CDR1 is KGHSH, CDR2 LQKENI, per germline. The data derive from a study of cytomegalovirus exposure and HLA in healthy donors. Across the study: Of the donors genotyped, about 410 in all, 65% to 90% fell in the Caucasian-associated ancestry cluster. Study-wide findings and caveats: Cytomegalovirus association was listed for around 170 TCR beta chains. The Asian-associated ancestry cluster reportedly had fewer N-insertions than the approximately 670-donor mean in a later analysis.

The V and J genes are TRBV18 and TRBJ1-2; D is perhaps TRBD1 (5 bases). The sample taken for sequencing was PBMCs. The clonotype originates from a woman aged 18-29 years in good health and CMV-seronegative. The CDR3 sequence: CASSPPGQGDGYTF. The CDR3, as DNA: TGTGCCAGCTCACCACCGGGGCAGGGCGATGGCTACACCTTC.